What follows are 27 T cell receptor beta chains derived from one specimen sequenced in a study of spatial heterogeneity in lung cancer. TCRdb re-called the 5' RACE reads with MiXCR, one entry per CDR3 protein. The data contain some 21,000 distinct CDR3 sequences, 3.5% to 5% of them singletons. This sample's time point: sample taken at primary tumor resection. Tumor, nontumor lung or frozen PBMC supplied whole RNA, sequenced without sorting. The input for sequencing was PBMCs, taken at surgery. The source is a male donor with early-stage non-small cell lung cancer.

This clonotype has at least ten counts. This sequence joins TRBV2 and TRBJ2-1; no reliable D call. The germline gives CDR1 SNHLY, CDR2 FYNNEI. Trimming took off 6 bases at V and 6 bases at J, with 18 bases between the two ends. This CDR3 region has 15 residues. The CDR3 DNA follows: TGTGCCAGCAGCGAGAAAAAAGATTTCAGCAATGAGCAGTTCTTC. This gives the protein CASSEKKDFSNEQFF.

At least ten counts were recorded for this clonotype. The CDR3, as DNA: TGTGCCAGTAGTATCGCCCCCCGCTCCGGTCAGCCCCAGCATTTT. It codes for CASSIAPRSGQPQHF. The rearrangement uses TRBV19 and TRBJ1-5; D is uncertain. Germline assignment: CDR1 LNHDA and CDR2 SQIVND (reference sequence). The CDR3 has 15 amino acids. Trimming removed 3 bases from V and 6 bases from J, with 15 bases in between.

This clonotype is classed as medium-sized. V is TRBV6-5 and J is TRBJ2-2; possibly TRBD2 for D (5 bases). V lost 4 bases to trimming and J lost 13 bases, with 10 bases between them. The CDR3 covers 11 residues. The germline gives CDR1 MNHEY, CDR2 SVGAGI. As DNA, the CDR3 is TGTGCCAGCAGTTTCCGGGGTGTGCTGTTTTTT. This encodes CASSFRGVLFF.

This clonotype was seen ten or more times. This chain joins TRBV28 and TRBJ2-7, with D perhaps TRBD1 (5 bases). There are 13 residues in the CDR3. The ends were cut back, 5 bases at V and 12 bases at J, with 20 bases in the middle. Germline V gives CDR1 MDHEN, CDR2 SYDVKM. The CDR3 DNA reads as TGTGCCAGCAGTCTCAAACCTCACTCAGGGCCGTACTTC. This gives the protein CASSLKPHSGPYF.

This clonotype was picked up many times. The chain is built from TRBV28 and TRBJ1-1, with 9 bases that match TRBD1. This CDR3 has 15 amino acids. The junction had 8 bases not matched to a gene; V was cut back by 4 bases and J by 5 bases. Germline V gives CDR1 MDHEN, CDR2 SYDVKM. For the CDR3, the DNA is TGTGCCAGCAGTTCGCAACAGGGGGCGGGTACTGAAGCTTTCTTT. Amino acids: CASSSQQGAGTEAFF.

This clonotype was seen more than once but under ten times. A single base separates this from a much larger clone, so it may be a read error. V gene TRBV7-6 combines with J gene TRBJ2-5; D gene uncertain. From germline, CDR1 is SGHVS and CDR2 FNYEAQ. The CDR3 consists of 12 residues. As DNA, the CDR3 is TGTGTCAGCAGCCCCGTTTTGGGGACCCAGTACTTC. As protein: CVSSPVLGTQYF.

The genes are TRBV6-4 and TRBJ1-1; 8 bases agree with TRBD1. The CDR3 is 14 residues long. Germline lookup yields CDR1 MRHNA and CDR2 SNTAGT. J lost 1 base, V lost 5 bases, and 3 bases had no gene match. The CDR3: CASSTGQGNTEAFF. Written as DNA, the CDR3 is TGTGCCAGCAGTACTGGACAGGGGAACACTGAAGCTTTCTTT.

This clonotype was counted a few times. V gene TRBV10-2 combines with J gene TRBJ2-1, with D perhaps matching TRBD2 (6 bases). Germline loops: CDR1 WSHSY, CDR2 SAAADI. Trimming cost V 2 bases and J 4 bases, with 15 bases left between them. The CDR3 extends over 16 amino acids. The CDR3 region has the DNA TGCGCCAGCAGTGAGAGGAGACTAGTAGGGTACAATGAGCAGTTCTTC. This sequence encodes CASSERRLVGYNEQFF.

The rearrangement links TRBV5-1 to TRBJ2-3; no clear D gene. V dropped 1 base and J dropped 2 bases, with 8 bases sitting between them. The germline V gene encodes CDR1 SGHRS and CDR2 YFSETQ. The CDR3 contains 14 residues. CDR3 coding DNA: TGCGCCAGCAGCTTGCAGGCCACCACAGATACGCAGTATTTT. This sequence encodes CASSLQATTDTQYF.

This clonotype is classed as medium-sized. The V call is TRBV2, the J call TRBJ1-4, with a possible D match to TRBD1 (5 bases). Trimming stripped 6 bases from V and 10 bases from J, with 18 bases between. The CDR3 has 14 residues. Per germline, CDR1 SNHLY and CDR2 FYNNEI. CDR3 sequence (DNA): TGTGCCAGCAGCGGCCGGGACGGGCTGGGAAAACTGTTTTTT. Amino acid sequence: CASSGRDGLGKLFF.

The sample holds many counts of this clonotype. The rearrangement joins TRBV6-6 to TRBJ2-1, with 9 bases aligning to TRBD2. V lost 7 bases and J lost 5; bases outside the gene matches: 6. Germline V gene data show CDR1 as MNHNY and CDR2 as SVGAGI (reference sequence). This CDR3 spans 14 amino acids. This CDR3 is CASTKASGNNEQFF. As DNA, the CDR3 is TGTGCCAGCACTAAGGCTAGCGGGAACAATGAGCAGTTCTTC.

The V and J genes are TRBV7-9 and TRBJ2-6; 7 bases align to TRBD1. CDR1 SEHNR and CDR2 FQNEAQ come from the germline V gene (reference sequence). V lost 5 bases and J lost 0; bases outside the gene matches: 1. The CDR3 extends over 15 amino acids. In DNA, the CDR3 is TGTGCCAGCAGCGGGGACAGCTCTGGGGCCAACGTCCTGACTTTC. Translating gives CASSGDSSGANVLTF.

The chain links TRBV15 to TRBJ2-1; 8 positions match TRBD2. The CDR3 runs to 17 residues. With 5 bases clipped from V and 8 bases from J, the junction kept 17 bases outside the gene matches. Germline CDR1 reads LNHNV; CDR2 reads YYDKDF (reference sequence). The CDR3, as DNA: TGTGCCACCAGCTCCCGCCCCTCGGGGGGGGGCTTCGATGAGCAGTTCTTC. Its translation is CATSSRPSGGGFDEQFF.

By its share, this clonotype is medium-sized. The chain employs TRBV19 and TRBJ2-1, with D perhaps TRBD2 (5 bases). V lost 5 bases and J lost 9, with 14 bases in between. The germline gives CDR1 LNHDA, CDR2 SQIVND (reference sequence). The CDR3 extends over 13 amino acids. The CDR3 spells CASSPSDFSEQFF. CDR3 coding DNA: TGTGCCAGTAGTCCCTCGGACTTCTCTGAGCAGTTCTTC.

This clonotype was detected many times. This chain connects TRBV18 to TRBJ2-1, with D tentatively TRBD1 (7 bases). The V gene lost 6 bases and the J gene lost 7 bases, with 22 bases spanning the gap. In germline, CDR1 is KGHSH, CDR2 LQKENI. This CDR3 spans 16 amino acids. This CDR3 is CASSLTGDQGGNEQFF. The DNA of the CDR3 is TGTGCCAGCTCCCTCACAGGGGACCAGGGGGGAAATGAGCAGTTCTTC.

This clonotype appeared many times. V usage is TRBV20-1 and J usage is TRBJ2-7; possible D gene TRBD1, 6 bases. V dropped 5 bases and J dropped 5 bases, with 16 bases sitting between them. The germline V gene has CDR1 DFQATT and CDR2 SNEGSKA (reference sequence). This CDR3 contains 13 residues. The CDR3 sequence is CSAPSTGINEQYF. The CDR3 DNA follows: TGCAGTGCTCCATCTACAGGGATCAACGAGCAGTACTTC.

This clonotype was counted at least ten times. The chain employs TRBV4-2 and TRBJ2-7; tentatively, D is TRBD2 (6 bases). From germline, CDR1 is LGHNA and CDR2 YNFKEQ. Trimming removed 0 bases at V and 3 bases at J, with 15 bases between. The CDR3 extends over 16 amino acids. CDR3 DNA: TGTGCCAGCAGCCAAGATTTAACTAGCCTCAGCTACGAGCAGTACTTC. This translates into CASSQDLTSLSYEQYF.

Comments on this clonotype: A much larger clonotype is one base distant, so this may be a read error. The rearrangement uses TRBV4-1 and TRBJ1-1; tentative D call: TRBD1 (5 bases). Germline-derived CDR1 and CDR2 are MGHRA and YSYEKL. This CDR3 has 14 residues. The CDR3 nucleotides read TGCGCCAGCACCATCGGGACGGGGAACACTGAAGCTCTCTTT. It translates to CASTIGTGNTEALF.

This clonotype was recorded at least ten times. The DNA of the CDR3 is TGTGCCAGCAGCTCCCAAGGGCAGGGCTACACCGGGGAGCTGTTTTTT. Protein sequence: CASSSQGQGYTGELFF. The V and J genes are TRBV7-8 and TRBJ2-2; D possibly corresponds to TRBD1 (5 bases). CDR1 SGHVS and CDR2 FQNEAQ come from the germline V gene. This CDR3 has 16 amino acids. The V gene lost 4 bases and the J gene lost 3 bases, with 15 bases spanning the gap. The variable domain in full, with the rest retrieved from reference TRBV7-8 and TRBJ2-2, is GAGVSQSPRYKVAKRGQDVALRCDPISGHVSLFWYQQALGQGPEFLTYFQNEAQLDKSGLPSDRFFAERPEGSVSTLKIQRTQQEDSAVYLCASSSQGQGYTGELFFGEGSRLTVL.

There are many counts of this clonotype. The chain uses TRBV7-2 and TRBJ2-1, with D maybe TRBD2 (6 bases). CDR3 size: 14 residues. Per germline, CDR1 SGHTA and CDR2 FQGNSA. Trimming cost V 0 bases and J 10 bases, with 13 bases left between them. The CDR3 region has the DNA TGTGCCAGCAGCTTAGCTACCGCGGGAAGGGAGCAGTTCTTC. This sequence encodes CASSLATAGREQFF.

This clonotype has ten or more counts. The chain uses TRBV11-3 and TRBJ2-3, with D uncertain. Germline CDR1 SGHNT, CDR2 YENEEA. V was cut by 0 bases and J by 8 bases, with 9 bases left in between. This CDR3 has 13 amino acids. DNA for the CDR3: TGTGCCAGCAGCTTAGAAGGTTGGGGTACGCAGTATTTT. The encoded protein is CASSLEGWGTQYF.

This chain's CDR3 is CASSRTSGGTYNEQFF. In DNA, the CDR3 is TGTGCCAGCAGCCGGACTAGCGGGGGGACCTACAATGAGCAGTTCTTC. The rearrangement joins TRBV11-2 to TRBJ2-1; TRBD2 agrees at 14 bases. The CDR3 has 16 amino acids. CDR1 and CDR2 (germline): SGHAT, FQNNGV. V gave up 5 bases and J gave up 2 bases; unmatched junction bases: 2.

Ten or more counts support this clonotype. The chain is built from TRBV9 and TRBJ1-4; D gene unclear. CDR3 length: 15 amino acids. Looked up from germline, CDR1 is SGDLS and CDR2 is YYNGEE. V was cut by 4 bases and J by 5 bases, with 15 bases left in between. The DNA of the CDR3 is TGTGCCAGCAGCACCCAAGTCGGCAGAAATGAAAAACTGTTTTTT. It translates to CASSTQVGRNEKLFF.

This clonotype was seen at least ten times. CDR3: CASSVATGTSGQYEQYF. The CDR3 DNA reads as TGTGCCAGCAGCGTAGCCACCGGGACTAGCGGCCAATACGAGCAGTACTTC. The chain recombines TRBV9 with TRBJ2-7; 11 bases map to TRBD2. The CDR3 consists of 17 residues. The germline V gene has CDR1 SGDLS and CDR2 YYNGEE. V was clipped by 0 bases and J by 4 bases; unmatched bases: 9.

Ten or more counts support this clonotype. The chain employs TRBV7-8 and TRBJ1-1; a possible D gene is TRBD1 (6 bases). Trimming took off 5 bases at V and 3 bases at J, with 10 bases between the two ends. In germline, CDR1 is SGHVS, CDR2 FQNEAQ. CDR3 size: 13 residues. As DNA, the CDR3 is TGTGCCAGCAGCCGTCGGACAGACACTGAAGCTTTCTTT. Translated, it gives CASSRRTDTEAFF.

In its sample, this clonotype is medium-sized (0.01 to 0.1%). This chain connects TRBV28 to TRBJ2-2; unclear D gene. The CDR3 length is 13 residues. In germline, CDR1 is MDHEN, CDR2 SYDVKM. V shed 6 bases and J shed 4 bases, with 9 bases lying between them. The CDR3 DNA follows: TGTGCCAGCAGGGCAGCTCCCACCGGGGAGCTGTTTTTT. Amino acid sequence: CASRAAPTGELFF. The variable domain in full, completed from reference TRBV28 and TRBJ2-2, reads DVKVTQSSRYLVKRTGEKVFLECVQDMDHENMFWYRQDPGLGLRLIYFSYDVKMKEKGDIPEGYSVSREKKERFSLILESASTNQTSMYLCASRAAPTGELFFGEGSRLTVL.

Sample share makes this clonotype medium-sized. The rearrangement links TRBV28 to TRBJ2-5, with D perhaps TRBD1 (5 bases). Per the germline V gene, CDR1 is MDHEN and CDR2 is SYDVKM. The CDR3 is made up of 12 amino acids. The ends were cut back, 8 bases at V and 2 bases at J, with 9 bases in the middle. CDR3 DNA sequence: TGTGCCAGCCTTGCAGGGCAAGAGACCCAGTACTTC. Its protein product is CASLAGQETQYF.